This passage covers 29 T cell receptor beta chains from one sample sequenced in a study of T cell responses to AZD1222 COVID-19 vaccine. Generated by immunoSEQ multiplex PCR, the TCRdb table keeps only in-frame clones and is missing some. The sample has tens of thousands of clones, approximately 90% seen once; the top ten hold 6.3%. The sequencing used peripheral blood, collected 28 days after the second dose of the MenACWY control vaccine. These receptors came from an adult who received the MenACWY meningococcal vaccine as a control.

This clone was counted once. The chain carries TRBV6-1 and TRBJ2-5, with 7 bases identical to TRBD1. Judging by the DNA end, TRBJ2-7 fits better; the J call may be wrong. The germline CDR1 and CDR2 sequences are MNHNS and SASEGT. The CDR3 consists of 13 residues. In nucleotides, the CDR3 is TGTGCCAGCAGTGAAAGGGGGCCGGACGAGCAGTACTTC. Translated, it gives CASSERGPDEQYF.

V gene TRBV7-8 combines with J gene TRBJ2-7, with TRBD2 matching over 13 bases. The CDR3 contains 15 residues. The V segment lost 9 bases and the J segment 7 bases; nucleotides outside the gene matches: 12. CDR1 SGHVS and CDR2 FQNEAQ come from the germline V gene. CDR3 sequence reads: CASVLRTSGSEEQYF. CDR3 DNA sequence: TGTGCCAGTGTCCTAAGGACTAGCGGGAGTGAGGAGCAGTACTTC.

The J gene is TRBJ2-3, the V gene TRBV11-2; D is possibly TRBD1 or TRBD2 (6 bases each). The germline V gene has CDR1 SGHAT and CDR2 FQNNGV. Trimming shortened V by 4 bases and J by 4 bases, and 21 bases separated the two germline ends. This CDR3 spans 17 amino acids. CDR3 protein: CASSSYPEGVGADTQYF. The CDR3 DNA sequence: TGTGCCAGCAGCTCGTATCCGGAGGGGGTTGGGGCAGATACGCAGTATTTT.

V usage is TRBV7-3 and J usage is TRBJ2-7; the match to TRBD1 covers 7 bases. Germline V gene data show CDR1 as SGHTA and CDR2 as FQGTGA. CDR3 length: 15 residues. V was pared by 2 bases and J by 4 bases, with 8 bases of the junction left unmatched. The CDR3 protein is CASSLGPGQAYEQYF. The DNA of the CDR3 is TGTGCCAGCAGCTTAGGTCCAGGACAGGCGTACGAGCAGTACTTC.

The rearrangement joins TRBV28 to TRBJ2-3; D unresolved. Between the trimmed V and J ends, which lost 7 bases and 2 bases, there was a span of 13 bases. The CDR3 has 14 residues. CDR1 is MDHEN and CDR2 is SYDVKM in the germline V gene. The CDR3 loop is CASKTGGATDTQYF. CDR3 coding DNA: TGTGCCAGCAAAACGGGCGGAGCCACAGATACGCAGTATTTT.

The DNA for the CDR3 is TGTGCCAGCAGCTTACAAGAGAGGATACGGAGCTCTGGGGCCAACGTCCTGACTTTC. Protein sequence: CASSLQERIRSSGANVLTF. The rearrangement uses TRBV7-2 and TRBJ2-6; no reliable D call. Per the germline V gene, CDR1 is SGHTA and CDR2 is FQGNSA. CDR3 length equals 19 residues. V gave up 2 bases and J gave up 0 bases, with 17 bases separating them.

The J gene is TRBJ1-5, the V gene TRBV28; the match to TRBD1 covers 8 bases. The germline V gene has CDR1 MDHEN and CDR2 SYDVKM. The V and J ends lost 3 bases and 2 bases, in that order; junction bases with no gene match: 3. This CDR3 has 15 amino acids. The CDR3, as DNA: TGTGCCAGCAGTTTGGTGGGACAGGGCAATCAGCCCCAGCATTTT. It codes for CASSLVGQGNQPQHF.

The CDR3 DNA reads TGTGCCAGCAGCTTAGGAGGCGGCAGGGTGGAGACCCAGTACTTC. It specifies CASSLGGGRVETQYF. The chain couples TRBV7-7 to TRBJ2-5; possibly TRBD1 for D (5 bases). The CDR3 is 15 amino acids. Germline CDR1 and CDR2: SSHAT and FNYEAQ (reference sequence). V was clipped by 1 base and J by 5 bases, with 14 bases between them.

The count of this clone is one. V is TRBV18 and J is TRBJ2-2; 7 nucleotides match TRBD1. Germline loops: CDR1 KGHSH, CDR2 LQKENI. J lost 3 bases, V lost 6 bases, and 4 bases had no gene match. The CDR3 extends over 14 amino acids. CDR3 region: CASSSGTDTGELFF. The CDR3 coding sequence is TGTGCCAGCTCCTCCGGGACAGACACCGGGGAGCTGTTTTTT.

This clone was detected only a few times. The genes are TRBV5-5 and TRBJ1-2; a weak D match, TRBD1 (5 bases). With 4 bases removed from V and 2 bases from J, the gap between germline ends came to 12 bases. The germline gives CDR1 SGHKS, CDR2 YYEKEE (reference sequence). This CDR3 has 14 amino acids. This chain's CDR3 is CASSPPDRNYGYTF. CDR3 nucleotides: TGTGCCAGCAGCCCCCCCGACAGAAACTATGGCTACACCTTC. The whole variable domain, filled in from reference TRBV5-5 and TRBJ1-2, reads DAGVTQSPTHLIKTRGQQVTLRCSPISGHKSVSWYQQVLGQGPQFIFQYYEKEERGRGNFPDRFSARQFPNYSSELNVNALLLGDSALYLCASSPPDRNYGYTFGSGTRLTVV.

The chain joins TRBV19 to TRBJ1-2; tentatively, D is TRBD1 (5 bases). The germline V gene encodes CDR1 LNHDA and CDR2 SQIVND (reference sequence). The CDR3 spans 13 residues. The V gene lost 8 bases and the J gene lost 1 base, with 11 bases spanning the gap. The CDR3: CASLSDSNYGYTF. In DNA, the CDR3 is TGTGCCAGTCTTTCAGACAGTAACTATGGCTACACCTTC.

This clone was observed a single time. The rearrangement links TRBV5-6 to TRBJ1-1, with no clear D. V dropped 1 base and J dropped 0 bases, with 4 bases sitting between them. Germline values: CDR1 SGHDT, CDR2 YYEEEE. The CDR3 extends over 13 amino acids. The CDR3 loop reads CASSLPLNTEAFF. The CDR3 coding sequence is TGTGCCAGCAGCTTGCCATTGAACACTGAAGCTTTCTTT.

The chain recombines TRBV15 with TRBJ1-2; D not certain. Germline CDR1 reads LNHNV; CDR2 reads YYDKDF (reference sequence). Trimming shortened V by 3 bases and J by 8 bases, and 19 bases separated the two germline ends. The CDR3 is made up of 15 amino acids. Here the CDR3 DNA reads TGTGCCACCAGCAGCGTCTCGGTCGGGGTGAAGGGCTACACCTTC. Encoded protein: CATSSVSVGVKGYTF.

The gene calls are TRBV12-3 or TRBV12-4 and TRBJ1-1; D not certain. The V and J ends lost 6 bases and 1 base respectively, with 3 bases between them. This CDR3 spans 11 amino acids. The CDR3 region has the DNA TGTGCCAGCAGCCAGAACACTGAAGCTTTCTTT. Amino acids: CASSQNTEAFF.

The chain joins TRBV7-6 to TRBJ2-3; D is possibly TRBD2 (5 bases). The CDR3 runs 12 residues. CDR1 and CDR2 (germline): SGHVS, FNYEAQ. Trimming cost V 4 bases and J 6 bases, with 8 bases left between them. The CDR3 loop is CASSSEEDTQYF. In DNA form, the CDR3 reads TGTGCCAGCAGCTCGGAGGAGGATACGCAGTATTTT.

Only one count was recorded for this clone. The chain uses TRBV24-1 and TRBJ2-2; TRBD2 aligns across 8 bases. The germline gives CDR1 KGHDR, CDR2 SFDVKD. With V trimmed by 3 bases and J by 2 bases, 10 bases remained unmatched. This CDR3 has 18 amino acids. The CDR3 nucleotides read TGTGCCACCAGTGATCCGAGAAAACTAGCGGTTAACACCGGGGAGCTGTTTTTT. Its protein product is CATSDPRKLAVNTGELFF.

V usage is TRBV6-5 and J usage is TRBJ2-7; D possibly uses TRBD1 or TRBD2 (5 bases each). The germline CDR1 and CDR2 sequences are MNHEY and SVGAGI. The CDR3 runs 15 residues. V was cut by 5 bases and J by 3 bases, with 17 bases left in between. The CDR3: CASSLPGTLLYEQYF. The CDR3 DNA is TGTGCCAGCAGTCTTCCCGGGACCCTTCTCTACGAGCAGTACTTC.

V usage is TRBV10-3 and J usage is TRBJ1-1, with a tentative D call TRBD1 (6 bases). Germline CDR1 is ENHRY and CDR2 is SYGVKD. The CDR3 has 12 residues. Between the trimmed V and J ends, which lost 8 bases and 6 bases, there was a span of 13 bases. The CDR3 DNA reads as TGTGCCATCGGTCGACAGGCCCCTGAAGCTTTCTTT. It yields the protein CAIGRQAPEAFF.

Concerning this clone: The same CDR3 is also encoded by other DNA sequences in this sample. The chain uses TRBV7-9 and TRBJ2-7; D call uncertain. CDR1 SEHNR and CDR2 FQNEAQ come from the germline V gene (reference sequence). The CDR3 runs to 11 residues. The V end was cut by 1 base, the J end by 6 bases, with 4 bases between. The CDR3 loop reads CASSLGAEQYF. The CDR3 DNA follows: TGTGCCAGCAGCTTAGGCGCCGAGCAGTACTTC.

This chain uses TRBV6-2 or TRBV6-3 with TRBJ2-7; 7 positions agree with TRBD2. V dropped 4 bases and J dropped 3; count of bases not matched to a gene: 9. CDR1 MNHEY and CDR2 SVGEGT come from the germline V gene. The CDR3 is 15 residues long. CDR3 in DNA: TGTGCCAGCAGTTCCCCTTCGAGCGGGAACTACGAGCAGTACTTC. This codes for CASSSPSSGNYEQYF.

The DNA of the CDR3 is TGTGCCAGTACGGGACTAGCGGGAGGCGCTAGCTCCTACAATGAGCAGTTCTTC. Translating gives CASTGLAGGASSYNEQFF. The chain recombines TRBV5-4 with TRBJ2-1; TRBD2 matches at 15 bases. The J segment lost 0 bases and the V segment lost 8 bases, leaving 9 bases of the junction unmatched. This CDR3 is built from 18 residues. The germline V gene has CDR1 SGHNT and CDR2 YYREEE (reference sequence).

The rearrangement links TRBV5-1 to TRBJ2-1; the match to TRBD2 covers 8 bases. CDR1 and CDR2 from the germline V gene are SGHRS and YFSETQ. The junction had 12 bases not matched to a gene; V was cut back by 6 bases and J by 10 bases. CDR3 size: 14 residues. CDR3: CASTPGGPGREQFF. CDR3 in DNA: TGCGCCAGCACCCCGGGAGGGCCCGGACGCGAGCAGTTCTTC. The entire variable domain, with the rest obtained from reference TRBV5-1 and TRBJ2-1, is as follows: KAGVTQTPRYLIKTRGQQVTLSCSPISGHRSVSWYQQTPGQGLQFLFEYFSETQRNKGNFPGRFSGRQFSNSRSEMNVSTLELGDSALYLCASTPGGPGREQFFGPGTRLTVL.

The V gene is TRBV10-3, the J gene TRBJ2-7; D possibly uses TRBD1 or TRBD2 (5 bases each). The CDR3 is 14 residues long. Trimming stripped 2 bases from V and 2 bases from J, with 10 bases between. Looked up from germline, CDR1 is ENHRY and CDR2 is SYGVKD. CDR3 DNA: TGTGCCATCAGTGAGGAGGGGATACCCTACGAGCAGTACTTC. This codes for CAISEEGIPYEQYF.

The J gene is TRBJ1-4, the V gene TRBV5-6; TRBD1 is a possible D gene (6 bases). This CDR3 spans 15 amino acids. Germline CDR1 SGHDT, CDR2 YYEEEE. V was shortened by 5 bases and J by 7 bases, with 18 bases between the two germline ends. CDR3 region: CASSFRDIQFEKLFF. The CDR3 DNA reads TGTGCCAGCAGTTTCCGGGACATTCAGTTTGAAAAACTGTTTTTT.

The V and J genes are TRBV6-1 and TRBJ2-7; D call uncertain. V lost 3 bases to trimming and J lost 3 bases, with 12 bases between them. Germline V gives CDR1 MNHNS, CDR2 SASEGT. The CDR3 loop spans 14 amino acids. In DNA, the CDR3 is TGTGCCAGCAGTGAGGCGCGACTGTACTACGAGCAGTACTTC. This sequence encodes CASSEARLYYEQYF.

This clone was counted a single time. The chain recombines TRBV4-1 with TRBJ1-4; TRBD1 is a possible D gene (5 bases). CDR1 is MGHRA and CDR2 is YSYEKL in the germline V gene. V dropped 4 bases and J dropped 6 bases, with 21 bases sitting between them. CDR3 length: 17 amino acids. The CDR3 DNA follows: TGCGCCAGCAGCCGAGGCTGGGAAGAAGGGGAGGATGAAAAACTGTTTTTT. It yields the protein CASSRGWEEGEDEKLFF.

The genes are TRBV20-1 and TRBJ1-2; TRBD1 matches 10 bases. Germline CDR1 reads DFQATT; CDR2 reads SNEGSKA (reference sequence). This CDR3 is 11 amino acids long. J lost 7 bases, V lost 6 bases, and 2 bases had no gene match. The chain's CDR3 is CSARDRGGYTF. In nucleotides, the CDR3 is TGCAGTGCACGGGACAGGGGTGGCTACACCTTC.

This clone has just one count. CDR3 protein: CASSQFGKGGQPQHF. The CDR3 region has the DNA TGTGCCAGCAGCCAATTTGGGAAGGGTGGTCAGCCCCAGCATTTT. The chain carries TRBV7-8 and TRBJ1-5, with D hard to call. V gave up 5 bases and J gave up 6 bases, with 17 bases separating them. CDR3 length equals 15 residues. Germline assignment: CDR1 SGHVS and CDR2 FQNEAQ.

This clone is medium-sized. J is TRBJ1-1 and V is TRBV6-5; perhaps TRBD1 as D (5 bases). The V end was cut by 7 bases, the J end by 0 bases, with 9 bases between. The CDR3 has 13 amino acids. Looked up from germline, CDR1 is MNHEY and CDR2 is SVGAGI. The CDR3 sequence is CASTWGVNTEAFF. The CDR3 DNA sequence: TGTGCCAGCACCTGGGGGGTGAACACTGAAGCTTTCTTT.